This T cell receptor (beta chain) emerged from a study of blood T cell repertoires in COVID-19. Background on the study: Samples of COVID-19 (acute and convalescent) were obtained from the United States, Italy and Spain. T cells, B-cell-depleted T cells, or PBMCs supplied cDNA or gDNA.

Original processing notes: Researchers report that nucleated cell counts were estimated from reference gene primer amplification. Libraries were prepared by immunoSEQ multiplex PCR; TCRdb keeps only in-frame clonotypes and omits some of them. V and J calls and clone size are given by that table; D and trimming were obtained from the DNA. The sample has tens of thousands of clones; 70% to 90% are singletons. Trimming shortened V by 1 base and J by 8 bases, and 8 bases separated the two germline ends. The CDR3 runs 13 residues. Germline values: CDR1 SNHLY, CDR2 FYNNEI. Sequences were obtained from peripheral blood. The sequence derives from a human donor in a cohort sampled during active COVID-19. V usage is TRBV2 and J usage is TRBJ2-2; perhaps TRBD2 as D (5 bases). The CDR3: CASSEVTRGELFF. The DNA for the CDR3 is TGTGCCAGCAGTGAAGTCACTAGGGGGGAGCTGTTTTTT.